These 7 T cell receptor beta chains originate from one sample sequenced in a study of type 1 and type 2 diabetes patients (dated by TCRdb to the mid-2010s). TCRdb records Illumina MiSeq as the sequencer. Genomic DNA from sorted T cell subsets was used as template for TCRbeta CDR3 amplification. The TCRbeta CDR3 region was amplified by multiplex PCR with 30 forward and 13 reverse primers. TCRdb trimmed the raw reads at Q25, called clones with MiXCR and kept productive beta chains. CDR3 protein duplicates are merged, each entry listing the most common genes and DNA. In all, the sample holds around 300,000 distinct CDR3 sequences, and more than 40% of those were seen once. The top ten clones comprise roughly 13% of the sample. The sample comprised peripheral blood mononuclear cells (PBMCs). These receptors all stem from a man between 18 and 35 years old with type 2 diabetes.

On this clonotype itself: Given a much more abundant clone one base away, this may be a read error. This chain connects TRBV15 to TRBJ2-7; TRBD1 agrees at 9 bases. V trimming: 0 bases; J trimming: 4 bases; junction bases outside the gene matches: 4. Per germline, CDR1 LNHNV and CDR2 YYDKDF (reference sequence). This CDR3 spans 15 amino acids. The CDR3 sequence: CATSRDGTGSYEQYF. The CDR3, as DNA: TGTGCCACCAGCAGAGATGGGACAGGGTCATACGAGCAGTACTTC.

The chain is built from TRBV11-3 and TRBJ2-7; possible D gene TRBD2, 5 bases. Germline V lookup: CDR1 SGHNT, CDR2 YENEEA. The CDR3 consists of 19 residues. Trimming stripped 5 bases from V and 3 bases from J, with 29 bases between. The CDR3 DNA reads TGTGCCAGCAGCCCGTTCACGGTCCGGGAATGGTATAGCTTCTACGAGCAGTACTTC. This gives the protein CASSPFTVREWYSFYEQYF. Using reference TRBV11-3 and TRBJ2-7 for the parts outside the CDR3, the full variable domain is EAGVVQSPRYKIIEKKQPVAFWCNPISGHNTLYWYLQNLGQGPELLIRYENEEAVDDSQLPKDRFSAERLKGVDSTLKIQPAELGDSAVYLCASSPFTVREWYSFYEQYFGPGTRLTVT.

This clonotype was picked up a small number of times. The chain employs TRBV7-8 and TRBJ1-1; no firm D call. The CDR3 runs 14 residues. Germline CDR1 is SGHVS and CDR2 is FQNEAQ. With 3 bases removed from V and 3 bases from J, the gap between germline ends came to 11 bases. The CDR3 region has the DNA TGTGCCAGCAGCTTGTTGGTCAAGGACACTGAAGCTTTCTTT. This translates into CASSLLVKDTEAFF.

The chain combines TRBV20-1 with TRBJ1-2; D ambiguous. V lost 3 bases to trimming and J lost 0 bases, with 14 bases between them. Per the germline V gene, CDR1 is DFQATT and CDR2 is SNEGSKA (reference sequence). The CDR3 is 15 residues long. The CDR3 DNA sequence: TGCAGTGCTAGGGACTATCTACGGTCTAACTATGGCTACACCTTC. It is translated as CSARDYLRSNYGYTF.

This clonotype has just a few counts. This chain connects TRBV19 to TRBJ1-2; 7 bases are shared with TRBD1. V lost 3 bases, J lost 8 bases, and 6 bases stayed unmatched. From germline, CDR1 is LNHDA and CDR2 SQIVND (reference sequence). The CDR3 is 13 residues long. CDR3 bases: TGTGCCAGTAGTATCCGAGGGGGCGAAGGCTACACCTTC. This translates into CASSIRGGEGYTF. The variable domain in full, completed from reference TRBV19 and TRBJ1-2, reads DGGITQSPKYLFRKEGQNVTLSCEQNLNHDAMYWYRQDPGQGLRLIYYSQIVNDFQKGDIAEGYSVSREKKESFPLTVTSAQKNPTAFYLCASSIRGGEGYTFGSGTRLTVV.

This clonotype was detected only a few times. The V call is TRBV12-3 or TRBV12-4, the J call TRBJ2-7; TRBD2 aligns across 11 bases. The CDR3 extends over 13 amino acids. The V and J ends lost 7 bases and 6 bases, in that order; junction bases with no gene match: 5. In DNA form, the CDR3 reads TGTGCCAGCAAGATAGCGGGGGGGCGCGAGCAGTACTTC. It specifies CASKIAGGREQYF.

This clonotype occurred a few times. The V call is TRBV20-1, the J call TRBJ1-4; D unclear. The CDR3 length is 11 residues. Germline V gives CDR1 DFQATT, CDR2 SNEGSKA (reference sequence). The CDR3 region is CGPLLNEKLFF. CDR3 sequence (DNA): TGCGGTCCCCTCCTTAATGAAAAACTGTTTTTT.